This TCR beta chain originates from a study of blood T cell repertoires in COVID-19. There are 16 residues in the CDR3. V trimming: 1 base; J trimming: 8 bases; junction bases outside the gene matches: 13. Germline lookup yields CDR1 SGDLS and CDR2 YYNGEE. Method: immunoSEQ multiplex PCR; TCRdb's copy keeps in-frame clones and lacks some. The sample yields approximately 74,000 clones, over 75% seen once. The chain uses TRBV9 and TRBJ1-2, with 8 bases lining up with TRBD1. The sample consisted of peripheral blood. The receptor comes from a woman in her sixties with acute or convalescent COVID-19. The CDR3 is CASSVQGANPHEGYTF. The DNA of the CDR3 is TGTGCCAGCAGCGTACAGGGGGCGAACCCTCATGAAGGCTACACCTTC. The full variable domain, in which reference TRBV9 and TRBJ1-2 provide the parts outside the CDR3, is DSGVTQTPKHLITATGQRVTLRCSPRSGDLSVYWYQQSLDQGLQFLIQYYNGEERAKGNILERFSAQQFPDLHSELNLSSLELGDSALYFCASSVQGANPHEGYTFGSGTRLTVV.